This section outlines one T cell receptor beta chain sequence together with its context. The source of the sample is a study of CD8 T cells in Susac syndrome. CDR1 and CDR2 (germline): DFQATT, SNEGSKA (reference sequence). The CDR3 spans 13 residues. Trimming removed 3 bases at V and 4 bases at J, with 10 bases between. About 0.45 to 1 ug RNA was reverse transcribed with random hexamers. Via MiXCR, TCRdb re-called the immunoSEQ multiplex PCR reads, giving one row per CDR3 protein. In the table there are about 400,000 distinct CDR3 sequences, approximately 85% of which are singletons. The multiple sclerosis controls, all treatment-naive patients, had relapsing-remitting disease that was stable or active. TEMRA cells were FACS-enriched, and CD8+ and CD4+ T cells were isolated negatively.

Sequences were obtained from CD8+ T cells from PBMCs. V and J are TRBV20-1 and TRBJ1-5; D is unresolved. This TCR was recovered from a human donor with multiple sclerosis. DNA of the CDR3: TGCAGTGCTAGTAGGGCCGAAAATCAGCCCCAGCATTTT. Translated: CSASRAENQPQHF.